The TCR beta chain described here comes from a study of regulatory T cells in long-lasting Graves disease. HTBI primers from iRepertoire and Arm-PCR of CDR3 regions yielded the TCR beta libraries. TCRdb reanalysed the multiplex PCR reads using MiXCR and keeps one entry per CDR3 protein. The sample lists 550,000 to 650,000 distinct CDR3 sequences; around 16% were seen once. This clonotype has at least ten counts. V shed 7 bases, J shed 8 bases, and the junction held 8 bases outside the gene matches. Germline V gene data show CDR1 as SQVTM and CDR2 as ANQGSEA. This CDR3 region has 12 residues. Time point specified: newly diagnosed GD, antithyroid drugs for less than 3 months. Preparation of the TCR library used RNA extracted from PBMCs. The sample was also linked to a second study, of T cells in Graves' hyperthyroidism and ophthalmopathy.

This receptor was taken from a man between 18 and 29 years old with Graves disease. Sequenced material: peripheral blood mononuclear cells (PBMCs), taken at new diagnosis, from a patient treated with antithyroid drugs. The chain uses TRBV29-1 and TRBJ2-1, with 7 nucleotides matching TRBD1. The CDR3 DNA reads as TGCAGCGCTCAGGGGGATAGAGATGAGCAGTTCTTC. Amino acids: CSAQGDRDEQFF.